This T cell receptor (beta chain) is drawn from a study of shared clonotypes between healthy human individuals. In the study overall: Researchers assigned three CD4 naive, three CD4 memory, two CD8 naive and one CD8 memory plate to each donor. Study results and limitations: The diversity represented, both genetic and in exposure history, was limited by few donors. Only blood was sampled; tissue repertoires likely differ.

As regards this clone: Its antigen is as yet unknown. Other DNA sequences in this specimen translate into the identical CDR3.

It was CD45RO-negative cells, positively selected for CCR7, that made up naive CD8 cells, with terminally differentiated effector memory CD45RA+ cells excluded. Using immunoSEQ multiplex PCR, the repertoire was profiled, and TCRdb retains in-frame clones only, with some absent. The data hold millions of clones, with roughly 94% observed a single time. This CDR3 has 11 residues. V lost 2 bases, J lost 5 bases, and 4 bases lay in between. Looked up from germline, CDR1 is SEHNR and CDR2 is FQNEAQ (reference sequence). Sequenced: naive CD8+ T cells sorted from blood. The source of this sequence is a man aged 18-30 years in good health. The chain couples TRBV7-9 to TRBJ2-7; D gene unclear. The CDR3 region is CASSLQDEQYF. CDR3 nucleotides: TGTGCCAGCAGCTTACAGGACGAGCAGTACTTC. Looking up the rest from reference TRBV7-9 and TRBJ2-7 gives the full variable domain: DTGVSQNPRHKITKRGQNVTFRCDPISEHNRLYWYRQTLGQGPEFLTYFQNEAQLEKSRLLSDRFSAERPKGSFSTLEIQRTEQGDSAMYLCASSLQDEQYFGPGTRLTVT.